The rows below give T cell receptor beta chains drawn from one sample of a study of blood T cell repertoires in COVID-19. The data were produced by immunoSEQ multiplex PCR, yet TCRdb's version contains in-frame clones alone and is incomplete. Counted here are roughly 140,000 clones, 75% to 90% occurring once; the ten biggest clones make up around 3.3%. Sample: peripheral blood. The receptors originated from a woman aged 55-70 years with active COVID-19. CDR3s include the opening cysteine and the closing phenylalanine or tryptophan. The D gene is left open where the match is weak. Clone size is shown for a subset of rows, as once, few, many or a class of expanded clone.

clone_size	v_call	d_call	j_call	cdr3_nt	cdr3_aa
.	TRBV7-2	.	TRBJ1-6	TGTGCCAGCAGCTTAACCGTGCGGTGGCAGGGTTATTCACCCCTCCACTTT	CASSLTVRWQGYSPLHF
.	TRBV7-2	TRBD2	TRBJ2-7	TGTGCCAGCAGCTCCAGGCTCTCTAGCGGGAGTATAGCCTACGAGCAGTACTTC	CASSSRLSSGSIAYEQYF
.	TRBV9	TRBD1	TRBJ2-1	TGTGCCAGCAGCCCCCGGGACAGGGGCAACAATGAGCAGTTCTTC	CASSPRDRGNNEQFF
.	TRBV2	.	TRBJ1-2	TGTGCCAGCATTGTCAGTTTAACGACGGGTCGAGGCTACACCTTC	CASIVSLTTGRGYTF
.	TRBV15	.	TRBJ2-3	TGTGCCACCAGCAGAAACGCGGTTGTCACAGATACGCAGTATTTT	CATSRNAVVTDTQYF
.	TRBV28	TRBD2	TRBJ2-5	TGTGCCAGCAGTGCACCGGGACTAGCGGGAGAGACCCAGTACTTC	CASSAPGLAGETQYF
.	TRBV7-3	TRBD1	TRBJ1-1	TGTGCCAGCGAACAGGGGCCGAACACTGAAGCTTTCTTT	CASEQGPNTEAFF
.	TRBV28	TRBD1	TRBJ1-1	TGTGCCAGCAGTTCCCCCTCAGGGGGCAACACTGAAGCTTTCTTT	CASSSPSGGNTEAFF
once	TRBV28	.	TRBJ2-7	TGTGCCAGCAGTTTATCCTACAGGTCCTACGAGCAGTACTTC	CASSLSYRSYEQYF
.	TRBV23-1	TRBD2	TRBJ2-2	TGCGCCAGCTGCCCCGGACTAGCGGCGAACACCGGGGAGCTGTTTTTT	CASCPGLAANTGELFF
.	TRBV7-6	.	TRBJ2-7	TGTGCCAGCAGCTTAAATGGCCCCAGCTCCTACGAGCAGTACTTC	CASSLNGPSSYEQYF
.	TRBV7-8	TRBD1	TRBJ1-2	TGTGCCAGCAGCTTAAGCCGACAGGGGCGGGGTGGCTACACCTTC	CASSLSRQGRGGYTF
.	TRBV4-2	.	TRBJ2-1	TGTGCCAGCCGGGTTACGGGAGTGAAAGAAGAGCAGTTCTTC	CASRVTGVKEEQFF
few	TRBV7-3	.	TRBJ2-2	TGTGCCAGCAGCTTAACAAGGACTGCCGGGGAGCTGTTTTTT	CASSLTRTAGELFF
.	TRBV10-3	.	TRBJ1-6	TGTGCCATCAGTGAGTCAACAGGGCGGGTTTCACCCCTCCACTTT	CAISESTGRVSPLHF
.	TRBV18	TRBD1	TRBJ1-2	TGTGCCAGCTCACCACGACAGGGGGTATTGGATGGCTACACCTTC	CASSPRQGVLDGYTF
.	TRBV5-6	.	TRBJ1-1	TGTGCCAGCAGCTGGGGCTTCCGGGGGAGAACTGAAGCTTTCTTT	CASSWGFRGRTEAFF
once	TRBV28	TRBD1	TRBJ2-7	TGTGCCAGCAGCCCGGGACAGGCACCCTACGAGCAGTACTTC	CASSPGQAPYEQYF
.	TRBV5-1	TRBD1	TRBJ1-1	TGCGCCAGCAGCTCACTAGACAGGGACAACACTGAAGCTTTCTTT	CASSSLDRDNTEAFF
once	TRBV4-3	.	TRBJ2-3	TGCGCCAGCAGCCAAGCGTTTCCAGGGACAGATACGCAGTATTTT	CASSQAFPGTDTQYF
.	TRBV14	.	TRBJ2-7	TGTGCCAGCAGCCAAAGGGGAATCCACCACGAGCAGTACTTC	CASSQRGIHHEQYF
.	TRBV4-1	TRBD2	TRBJ2-1	TGCGCCAGCAGCCAAGTCAATTTAGCGGGAGAAGGATACAATGAGCAGTTCTTC	CASSQVNLAGEGYNEQFF
.	TRBV4-3	TRBD1	TRBJ1-1	TGCGCCAGCAGCCAAGCAACAGGGGGACAGAACACTGAAGCTTTCTTT	CASSQATGGQNTEAFF
.	TRBV18	.	TRBJ2-7	TGTGCCAGCTCACCGCCTCAGGGCTACGAGCAGTACTTC	CASSPPQGYEQYF
.	TRBV7-2	.	TRBJ2-7	TGTGCCAGCAGCTTAGGAGGTAGTTTCTCCTACGAGCAGTACTTC	CASSLGGSFSYEQYF
.	TRBV4-1	.	TRBJ2-7	TGCGCCAGCAGCCAAGATCCCCAAACAGGGTTTGGCTACGAGCAGTACTTC	CASSQDPQTGFGYEQYF
few	TRBV6-6	TRBD1	TRBJ1-2	TGTGCCAGCAGGACCCGGGACAGGGGCTATGGCTACACCTTC	CASRTRDRGYGYTF
.	TRBV7-6	TRBD2	TRBJ2-2	TGTGCCAGCAGCTCGGGACTAGCCCACACCGGGGAGCTGTTTTTT	CASSSGLAHTGELFF
.	TRBV11-2	TRBD2	TRBJ2-3	TGTGCCAGCAGCTTAGGGGGACTAGCGGGAGTAACAGATACGCAGTATTTT	CASSLGGLAGVTDTQYF
.	TRBV28	TRBD2	TRBJ2-1	TGTGCCAGCACCCCTAGCGGTAGTTTGAACAATGAGCAGTTCTTC	CASTPSGSLNNEQFF
.	TRBV6-2/TRBV6-3	.	TRBJ1-1	TGTGCCAGCAGTTACATCTCCGGGACACCGAACACTGAAGCTTTCTTT	CASSYISGTPNTEAFF
.	TRBV11-2	.	TRBJ2-3	TGTGCCAGCAGCTTCGGACTCCCCCTTAGCACAGATACGCAGTATTTT	CASSFGLPLSTDTQYF
once	TRBV5-1	TRBD2	TRBJ2-1	TGCGCCAGCACCCCGCTAGCGGAGTCCTACAATGAGCAGTTCTTC	CASTPLAESYNEQFF
.	TRBV7-2	.	TRBJ2-2	TGTGCCAGCATCGGCGGGCGGAACACCGGGGAGCTGTTTTTT	CASIGGRNTGELFF
.	TRBV4-3	TRBD2	TRBJ2-1	TGCGCCAGCAGCCACCGAGCGGGAGTTGGGGATTTGGCCTACAATGAGCAGTTCTTC	CASSHRAGVGDLAYNEQFF
.	TRBV9	TRBD1	TRBJ2-7	TGTGCCAGCAGCGTAGGACAGGGACCCTCCTACGAGCAGTACTTC	CASSVGQGPSYEQYF
.	TRBV19	TRBD2	TRBJ2-7	TGTGCCAGTAGTATCCTCGGGGGGTACGAGCAGTACTTC	CASSILGGYEQYF
.	TRBV3-1/TRBV3-2	TRBD2	TRBJ2-1	TGTGCCAGCAGCCCTGGACTAGCGGGAGGACATACCAGCTACAATGAGCAGTTCTTC	CASSPGLAGGHTSYNEQFF
.	TRBV6-5	TRBD1	TRBJ2-2	TGTGCCAGCAGGGGACAGGGAGATGCCGGGGAGCTGTTTTTT	CASRGQGDAGELFF
.	TRBV5-1	TRBD1	TRBJ1-3	TGCGCCAGCAGCTCGGGACAGGGAAACACCATATATTTT	CASSSGQGNTIYF
few	TRBV5-8	TRBD2	TRBJ2-7	TGTGCCAGCAGCCGACTAGCGGGCTCCTACGAGCAGTACTTC	CASSRLAGSYEQYF
once	TRBV29-1	TRBD2	TRBJ2-4	TGCAGCGCCGGGGGGGCTGAAGACATTCAGTACTTC	CSAGGAEDIQYF
.	TRBV11-3	TRBD2	TRBJ2-1	TGTGCCAGCAGCTCTCAAGCGGGAGGAGGGAATGAGCAGTTCTTC	CASSSQAGGGNEQFF
.	TRBV3-1/TRBV3-2	TRBD2	TRBJ2-1	TGTGCCAGCAGCCATGGGCTAGCGGGAGGGCCCCGGGACAATGAGCAGTTCTTC	CASSHGLAGGPRDNEQFF
.	TRBV19	.	TRBJ1-5	TGTGCCAGTAGTACGACAGGCAAAAGGAAGCCCCAGCATTTT	CASSTTGKRKPQHF
.	TRBV27	.	TRBJ1-5	TGTGCCAGCAGTTCGTGGACAGCTGGGAGCAATCAGCCCCAGCATTTT	CASSSWTAGSNQPQHF
.	TRBV7-2	TRBD1	TRBJ2-7	TGTGCCAGCAGCTTAGCCTCCGGACAGGGGACGTACAGGGTTTCCTACGAGCAGTACTTC	CASSLASGQGTYRVSYEQYF
few	TRBV4-2	.	TRBJ1-6	TGTGCCAGCAGCCAAGATCCGCGCCCTAATTCACCCCTCCACTTT	CASSQDPRPNSPLHF
.	TRBV6-5	.	TRBJ1-1	TGTGCCAGCAGTTACTCCCTGTTGAACACTGAAGCTTTCTTT	CASSYSLLNTEAFF
few	TRBV11-2	TRBD2	TRBJ2-7	TGTGCCAGCAGCTTAGCGGTGTTAGCGGGAGGGGCCTACGAGCAGTACTTC	CASSLAVLAGGAYEQYF
.	TRBV11-3	TRBD2	TRBJ2-5	TGTGCCAGCAGCCCTCGGACTAGCGGGAGACGGGAGACCCAGTACTTC	CASSPRTSGRRETQYF
.	TRBV5-1	TRBD2	TRBJ2-5	TGCGCCAGCAGCTTACTAGCGGGAGGCCAAGAGACCCAGTACTTC	CASSLLAGGQETQYF